The following is a TCR beta chain sequence with its context. Its cognate antigen is unknown. One junction end disagrees with the germline gene, perhaps due to a read error. TCRdb keeps only in-frame clones here, not all; method: immunoSEQ multiplex PCR. Here the sample spans about 100,000 clones, nearly 95% being singletons. Surgery without prior neoadjuvant therapy was the treatment of the selected pancreatic ductal adenocarcinoma patients. These data belong to a study of T cells in pancreatic ductal adenocarcinoma. Study observations and caveats: Unique clonotypes were around 8-fold more numerous in blood than in tumor. Enrichment of CD45RO+ effector over naive T cells in tumors may bias clonality. The resected pancreatic cancer cohort was biased toward the minority with early-stage disease. Tumor and blood clonality did not differ significantly, about 0.1 versus 0.07.

Germline lookup yields CDR1 SNHLY and CDR2 FYNNEI. CDR3 length: 12 residues. This chain joins TRBV2 and TRBJ2-3; D is unclear. This clonotype originated in a human donor with pancreatic ductal adenocarcinoma. The sequencing input was PBMCs. Here the CDR3 DNA reads TGTGCCAGCAGAGAAGCTATTGATACGCAGTATTTT. Its translation is CASREAIDTQYF.